This T cell receptor beta chain was captured in a study of beta chain features in type 1 diabetes. In this sample, this clone turned up a few times. Antigen unknown. Regarding the study as a whole: Moderate but significant shortening of TCRB CDR3s was recorded in all four CD4+ subsets from Type 1 diabetes patients.

Expressed TCRB transcripts got sequenced, as all isolated RNA was reverse transcribed. Data came from immunoSEQ multiplex PCR; TCRdb stores just in-frame clones and leaves some out. The sample includes about 160,000 clones, about 9% seen only once; the top ten take 0.7%. This CDR3 is built from 17 residues. The V and J ends lost 0 bases and 4 bases respectively, with 19 bases between them. CDR1 and CDR2 from the germline V gene are SGHRS and YFSETQ. Sample: central memory CD4+ T cells from blood. This TCR came from a woman in her thirties with type 1 diabetes. The chain couples TRBV5-1 to TRBJ2-5; D might be TRBD2 (6 bases). CDR3: CASSLAAVGSTRETQYF. The CDR3 region has the DNA TGCGCCAGCAGCTTGGCCGCAGTCGGGAGTACCCGAGAGACCCAGTACTTC.